This record covers a single TCR beta chain. The CDR3 has 16 amino acids. V lost 7 bases and J 5 bases, leaving 20 bases between the germline ends. Germline-derived CDR1 and CDR2 are MNHEY and SMNVEV (reference sequence). In the original workflow: Counts of nucleated cells, estimated from reference gene primer amplification, were obtained. Clones were sequenced by immunoSEQ multiplex PCR, and TCRdb holds only the in-frame ones, with some missing. V, J and clone size are those of that table, while D and trimming were read from the DNA. The sample has under 45,000 clones, 84% seen once. The source of the sample is a study of blood T cell repertoires in COVID-19. Study at large: The United States, Italy and Spain supplied acute and convalescent COVID-19 samples. The cDNA or gDNA used as material had been derived from T cells, B-cell-depleted T cells, or PBMCs.

This receptor was taken from a human donor in a cohort sampled during active COVID-19. The chain couples TRBV27 to TRBJ2-2, with D perhaps TRBD1 (6 bases). Sequenced material: peripheral blood. CDR3 sequence reads: CASKNGGAGVTGELFF. CDR3 in DNA: TGTGCCAGCAAGAATGGTGGGGCAGGGGTAACCGGGGAGCTGTTTTTT.